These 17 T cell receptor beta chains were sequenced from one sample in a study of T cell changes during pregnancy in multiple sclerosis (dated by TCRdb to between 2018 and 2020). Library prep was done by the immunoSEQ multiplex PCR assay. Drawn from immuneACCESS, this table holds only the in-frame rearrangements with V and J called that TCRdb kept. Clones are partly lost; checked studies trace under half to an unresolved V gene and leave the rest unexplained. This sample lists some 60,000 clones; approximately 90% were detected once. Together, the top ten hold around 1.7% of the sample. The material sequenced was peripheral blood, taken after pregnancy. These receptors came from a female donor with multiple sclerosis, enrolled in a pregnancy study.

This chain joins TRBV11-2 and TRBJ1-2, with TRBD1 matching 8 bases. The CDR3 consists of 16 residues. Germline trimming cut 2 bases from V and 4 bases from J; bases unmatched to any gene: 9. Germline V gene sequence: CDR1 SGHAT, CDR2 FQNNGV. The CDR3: CASSLSPGTGRYGYTF. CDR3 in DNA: TGTGCCAGCAGCTTAAGTCCCGGGACAGGTCGCTATGGCTACACCTTC.

The CDR3 is CASSPGPGETQYF. CDR3 coding DNA: TGCGCCAGCAGCCCTGGGCCAGGGGAGACCCAGTACTTC. The gene calls are TRBV5-1 and TRBJ2-5, with D tentatively TRBD1 (5 bases). This CDR3 is built from 13 residues. Germline CDR1 is SGHRS and CDR2 is YFSETQ. The V gene lost 4 bases and the J gene lost 5 bases, with 12 bases spanning the gap.

CDR3: CAWSVQAADYGYTF. Written as DNA, the CDR3 is TGTGCCTGGAGTGTACAGGCGGCAGACTATGGCTACACCTTC. V usage is TRBV30 and J usage is TRBJ1-2; D is perhaps TRBD1 (5 bases). V gave up 0 bases and J gave up 3 bases, with 11 bases separating them. Germline V gene sequence: CDR1 GTSNPN, CDR2 SVGIG (reference sequence). This CDR3 has 14 residues.

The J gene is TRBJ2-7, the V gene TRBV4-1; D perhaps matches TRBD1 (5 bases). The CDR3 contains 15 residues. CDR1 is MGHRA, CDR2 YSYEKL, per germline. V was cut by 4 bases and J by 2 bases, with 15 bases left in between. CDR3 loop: CASSPSWQGTYEQYF. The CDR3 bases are TGCGCCAGCAGCCCCTCCTGGCAGGGTACCTACGAGCAGTACTTC.

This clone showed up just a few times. The CDR3 here is CATSRDIGGNNSPLHF. Written as DNA, the CDR3 is TGTGCCACCAGCAGAGATATTGGCGGAAATAATTCACCCCTCCACTTT. This sequence joins TRBV15 and TRBJ1-6; D remains ambiguous. The CDR3 runs to 16 residues. Trimming removed 0 bases from V and 5 bases from J, with 11 bases in between. CDR1 and CDR2 (germline): LNHNV, YYDKDF (reference sequence).

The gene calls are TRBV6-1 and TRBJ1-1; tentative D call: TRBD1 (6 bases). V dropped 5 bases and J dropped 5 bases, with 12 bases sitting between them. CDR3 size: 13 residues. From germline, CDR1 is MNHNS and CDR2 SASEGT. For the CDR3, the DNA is TGTGCCAGCAGTTTCACCCAGGGGACTGAAGCTTTCTTT. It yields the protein CASSFTQGTEAFF.

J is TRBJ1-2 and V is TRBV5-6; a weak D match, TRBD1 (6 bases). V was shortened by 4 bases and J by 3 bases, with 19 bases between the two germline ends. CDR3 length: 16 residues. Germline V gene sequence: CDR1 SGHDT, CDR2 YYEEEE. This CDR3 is CASSQRQARGYYGYTF. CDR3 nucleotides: TGTGCCAGCAGCCAGAGACAGGCCCGGGGATACTATGGCTACACCTTC.

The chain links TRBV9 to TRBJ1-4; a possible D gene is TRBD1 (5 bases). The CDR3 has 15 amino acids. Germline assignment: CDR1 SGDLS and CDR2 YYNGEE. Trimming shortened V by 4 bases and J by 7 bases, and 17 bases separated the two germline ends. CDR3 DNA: TGTGCCAGCAGCCCCATTATGGGGGAGGGTGAAAAACTGTTTTTT. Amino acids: CASSPIMGEGEKLFF.

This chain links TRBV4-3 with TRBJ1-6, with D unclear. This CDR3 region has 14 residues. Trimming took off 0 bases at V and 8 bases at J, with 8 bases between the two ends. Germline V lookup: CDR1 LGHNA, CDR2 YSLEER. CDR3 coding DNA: TGCGCCAGCAGCCAAGATGGGCGGGATTCACCCCTCCACTTT. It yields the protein CASSQDGRDSPLHF.

The CDR3 DNA is TGTGCCAGCAGCAGCGGGACCGCTAGCACCACAGATACGCAGTATTTT. Protein sequence: CASSSGTASTTDTQYF. The chain links TRBV5-4 to TRBJ2-3; 7 bases are a match to TRBD2. The CDR3 runs to 16 residues. V shed 4 bases, J shed 2 bases, and the junction held 10 bases outside the gene matches. Germline CDR1 is SGHNT and CDR2 is YYREEE (reference sequence).

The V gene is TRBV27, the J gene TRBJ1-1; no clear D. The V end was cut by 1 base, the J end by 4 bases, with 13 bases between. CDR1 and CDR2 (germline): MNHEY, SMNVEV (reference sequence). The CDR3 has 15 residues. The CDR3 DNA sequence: TGTGCCAGCAGTTTATACCCCTCCTCGGGCACTGAAGCTTTCTTT. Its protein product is CASSLYPSSGTEAFF.

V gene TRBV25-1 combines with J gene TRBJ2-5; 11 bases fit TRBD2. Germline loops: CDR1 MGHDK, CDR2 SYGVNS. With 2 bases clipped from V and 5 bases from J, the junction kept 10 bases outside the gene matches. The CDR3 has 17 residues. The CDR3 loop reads CASSEGASGGSVETQYF. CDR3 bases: TGTGCCAGCAGTGAAGGGGCTAGCGGGGGGTCCGTGGAGACCCAGTACTTC. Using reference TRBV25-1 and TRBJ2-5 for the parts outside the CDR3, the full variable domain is EADIYQTPRYLVIGTGKKITLECSQTMGHDKMYWYQQDPGMELHLIHYSYGVNSTEKGDLSSESTVSRIRTEHFPLTLESARPSHTSQYLCASSEGASGGSVETQYFGPGTRLLVL.

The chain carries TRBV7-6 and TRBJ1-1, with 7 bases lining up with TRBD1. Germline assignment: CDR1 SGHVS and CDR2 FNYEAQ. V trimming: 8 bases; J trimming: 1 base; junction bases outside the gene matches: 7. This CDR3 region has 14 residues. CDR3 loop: CASRDQGGNTEAFF. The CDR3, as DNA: TGTGCCAGCCGGGACCAGGGGGGGAACACTGAAGCTTTCTTT.

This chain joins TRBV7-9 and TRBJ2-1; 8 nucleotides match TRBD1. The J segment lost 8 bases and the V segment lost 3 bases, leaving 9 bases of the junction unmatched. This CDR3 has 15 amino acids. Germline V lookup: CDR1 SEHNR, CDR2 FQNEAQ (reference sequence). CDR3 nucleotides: TGTGCCAGCAGCTTCATAGGGGGACAGGAAGATGAGCAGTTCTTC. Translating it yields CASSFIGGQEDEQFF.

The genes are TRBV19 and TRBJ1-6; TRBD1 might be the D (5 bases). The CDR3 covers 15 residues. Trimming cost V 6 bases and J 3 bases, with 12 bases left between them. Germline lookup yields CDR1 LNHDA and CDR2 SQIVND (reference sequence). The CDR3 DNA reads TGTGCCAGTAGATATGGGGGGATCTATAATTCACCCCTCCACTTT. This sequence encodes CASRYGGIYNSPLHF. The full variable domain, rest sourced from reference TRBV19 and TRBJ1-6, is DGGITQSPKYLFRKEGQNVTLSCEQNLNHDAMYWYRQDPGQGLRLIYYSQIVNDFQKGDIAEGYSVSREKKESFPLTVTSAQKNPTAFYLCASRYGGIYNSPLHFGNGTRLTVT.

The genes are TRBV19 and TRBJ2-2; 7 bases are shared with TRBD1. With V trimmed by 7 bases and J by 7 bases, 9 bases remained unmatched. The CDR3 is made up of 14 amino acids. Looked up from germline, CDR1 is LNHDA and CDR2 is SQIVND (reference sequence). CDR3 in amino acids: CASKRGRSSGELFF. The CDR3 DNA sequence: TGTGCCAGTAAAAGGGGGCGAAGTAGCGGGGAGCTGTTTTTT.

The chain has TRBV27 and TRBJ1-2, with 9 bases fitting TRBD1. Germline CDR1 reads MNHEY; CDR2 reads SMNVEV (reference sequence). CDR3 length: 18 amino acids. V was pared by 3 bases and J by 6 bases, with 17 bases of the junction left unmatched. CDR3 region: CASSFAPGQGGLRDGYTF. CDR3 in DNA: TGTGCCAGCAGTTTCGCCCCGGGACAGGGTGGGCTGAGGGATGGCTACACCTTC.